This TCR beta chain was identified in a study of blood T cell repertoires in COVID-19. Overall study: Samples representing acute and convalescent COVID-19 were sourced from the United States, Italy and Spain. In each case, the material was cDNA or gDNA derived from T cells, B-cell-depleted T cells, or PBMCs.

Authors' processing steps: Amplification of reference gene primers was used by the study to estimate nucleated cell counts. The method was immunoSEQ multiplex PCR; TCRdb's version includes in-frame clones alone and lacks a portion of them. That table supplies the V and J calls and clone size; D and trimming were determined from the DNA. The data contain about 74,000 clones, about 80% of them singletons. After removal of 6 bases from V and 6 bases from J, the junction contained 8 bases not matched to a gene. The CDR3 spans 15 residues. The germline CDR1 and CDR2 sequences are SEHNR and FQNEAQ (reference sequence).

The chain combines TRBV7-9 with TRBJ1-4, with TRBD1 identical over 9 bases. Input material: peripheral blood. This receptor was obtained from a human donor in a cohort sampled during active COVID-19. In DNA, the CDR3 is TGTGCCAGCAGTTCCACAGGGGGCTCGGATGAAAAACTGTTTTTT. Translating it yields CASSSTGGSDEKLFF.